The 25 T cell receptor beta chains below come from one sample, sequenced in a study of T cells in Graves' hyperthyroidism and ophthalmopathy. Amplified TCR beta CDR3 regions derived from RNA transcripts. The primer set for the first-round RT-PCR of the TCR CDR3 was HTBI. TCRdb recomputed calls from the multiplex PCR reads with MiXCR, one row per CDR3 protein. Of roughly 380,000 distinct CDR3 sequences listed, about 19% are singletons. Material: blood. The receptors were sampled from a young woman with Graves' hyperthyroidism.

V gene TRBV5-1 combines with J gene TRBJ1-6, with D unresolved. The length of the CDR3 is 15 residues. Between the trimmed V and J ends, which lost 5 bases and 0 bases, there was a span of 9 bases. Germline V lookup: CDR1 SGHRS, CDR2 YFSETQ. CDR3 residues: CASRFESSYNSPLHF. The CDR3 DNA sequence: TGCGCCAGCAGATTTGAGAGCTCCTATAATTCACCCCTCCACTTT.

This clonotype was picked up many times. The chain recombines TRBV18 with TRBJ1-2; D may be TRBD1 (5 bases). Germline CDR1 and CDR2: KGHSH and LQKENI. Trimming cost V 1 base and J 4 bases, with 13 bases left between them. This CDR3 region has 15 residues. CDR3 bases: TGTGCCAGCTCACCACGTCTGACAGAGATCTATGGCTACACCTTC. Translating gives CASSPRLTEIYGYTF.

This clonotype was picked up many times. CDR3 bases: TGTGCCAGCTCAGTCAGGGGGGTCGCACCCCAGCATTTT. It codes for CASSVRGVAPQHF. The chain joins TRBV18 to TRBJ1-5; 7 nucleotides line up with TRBD1. The V gene end was trimmed by 5 bases and the J gene end by 10 bases; junction bases not matched to a gene: 8. Per the germline V gene, CDR1 is KGHSH and CDR2 is LQKENI. CDR3 length: 13 amino acids.

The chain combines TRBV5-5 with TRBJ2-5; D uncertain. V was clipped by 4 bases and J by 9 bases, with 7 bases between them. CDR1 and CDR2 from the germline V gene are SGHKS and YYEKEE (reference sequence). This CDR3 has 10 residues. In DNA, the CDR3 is TGTGCCAGCAGCGCTGAGGCCCAGTACTTC. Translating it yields CASSAEAQYF.

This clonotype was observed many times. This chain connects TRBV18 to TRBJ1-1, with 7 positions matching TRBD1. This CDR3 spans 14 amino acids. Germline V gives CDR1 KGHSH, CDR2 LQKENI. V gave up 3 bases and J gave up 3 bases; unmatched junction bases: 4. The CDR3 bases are TGTGCCAGCTCACCTAAGGACAGGTACACTGAAGCTTTCTTT. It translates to CASSPKDRYTEAFF.

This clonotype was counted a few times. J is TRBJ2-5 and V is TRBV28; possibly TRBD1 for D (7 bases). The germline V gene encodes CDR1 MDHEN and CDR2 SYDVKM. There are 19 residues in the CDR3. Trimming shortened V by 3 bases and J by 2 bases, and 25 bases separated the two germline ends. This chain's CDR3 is CASSFYFGQGGRTQETQYF. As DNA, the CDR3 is TGTGCCAGCAGTTTTTATTTTGGGCAGGGGGGAAGGACACAAGAGACCCAGTACTTC.

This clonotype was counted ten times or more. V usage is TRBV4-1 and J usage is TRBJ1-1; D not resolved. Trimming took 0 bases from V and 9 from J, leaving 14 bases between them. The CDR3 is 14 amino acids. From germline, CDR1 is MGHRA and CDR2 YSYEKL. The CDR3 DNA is TGCGCCAGCAGCCAAGATCTCGGCATTAAAAAAGCTTTCTTT. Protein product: CASSQDLGIKKAFF.

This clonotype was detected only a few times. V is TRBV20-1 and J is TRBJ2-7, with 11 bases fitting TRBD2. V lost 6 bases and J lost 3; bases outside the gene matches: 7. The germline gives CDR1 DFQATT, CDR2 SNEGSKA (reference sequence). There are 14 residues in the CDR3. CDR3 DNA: TGCAGTGCCCCATTCGGGACTAGCGGCTACGAGCAGTACTTC. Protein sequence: CSAPFGTSGYEQYF.

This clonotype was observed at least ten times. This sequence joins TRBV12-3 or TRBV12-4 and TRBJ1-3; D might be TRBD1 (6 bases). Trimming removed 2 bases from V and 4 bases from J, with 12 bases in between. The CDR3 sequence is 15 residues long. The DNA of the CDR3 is TGTGCCAGCAGTTTAAGGGGGGCGCGAGGAAACACCATATATTTT. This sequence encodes CASSLRGARGNTIYF.

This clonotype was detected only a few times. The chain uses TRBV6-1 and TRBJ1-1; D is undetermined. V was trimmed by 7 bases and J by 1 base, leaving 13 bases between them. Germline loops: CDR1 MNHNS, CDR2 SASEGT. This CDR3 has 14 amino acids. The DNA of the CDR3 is TGTGCCAGCACCGCACTACAGCCGAACACTGAAGCTTTCTTT. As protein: CASTALQPNTEAFF.

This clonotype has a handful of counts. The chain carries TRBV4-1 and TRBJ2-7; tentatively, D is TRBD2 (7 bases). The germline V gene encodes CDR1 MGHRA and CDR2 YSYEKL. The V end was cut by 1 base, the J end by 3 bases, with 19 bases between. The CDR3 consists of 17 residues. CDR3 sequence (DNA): TGCGCCAGCAGCCAAGTGGGAGGGACACCAACCTTCTACGAGCAGTACTTC. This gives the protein CASSQVGGTPTFYEQYF.

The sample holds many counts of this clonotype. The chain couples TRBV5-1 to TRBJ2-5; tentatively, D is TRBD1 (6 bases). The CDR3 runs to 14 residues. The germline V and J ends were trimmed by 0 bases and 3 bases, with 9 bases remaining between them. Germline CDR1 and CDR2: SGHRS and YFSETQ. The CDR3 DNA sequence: TGCGCCAGCAGCTTGGGACAGGCGAAAGAGACCCAGTACTTC. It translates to CASSLGQAKETQYF.

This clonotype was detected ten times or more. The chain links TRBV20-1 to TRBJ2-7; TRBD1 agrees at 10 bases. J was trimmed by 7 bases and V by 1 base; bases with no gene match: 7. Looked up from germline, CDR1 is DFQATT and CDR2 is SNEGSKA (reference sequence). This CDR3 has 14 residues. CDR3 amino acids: CSARGRTGGREQYF. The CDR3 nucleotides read TGCAGTGCTAGAGGTCGGACAGGGGGTCGGGAGCAGTACTTC.

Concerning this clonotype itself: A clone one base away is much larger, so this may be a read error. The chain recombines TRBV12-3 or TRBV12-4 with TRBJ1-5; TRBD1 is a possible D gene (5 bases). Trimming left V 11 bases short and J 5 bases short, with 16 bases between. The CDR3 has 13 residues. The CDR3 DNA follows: TGTGCCGGCTCTATAGACAGATATCAGCCCCAGCATTTT. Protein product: CAGSIDRYQPQHF.

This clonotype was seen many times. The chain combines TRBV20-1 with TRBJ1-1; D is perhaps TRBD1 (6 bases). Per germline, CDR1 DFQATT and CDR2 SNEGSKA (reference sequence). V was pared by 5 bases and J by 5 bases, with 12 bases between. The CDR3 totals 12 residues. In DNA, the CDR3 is TGCAGTGCTTACAGGGACGGTACTGAAGCTTTCTTT. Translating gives CSAYRDGTEAFF.

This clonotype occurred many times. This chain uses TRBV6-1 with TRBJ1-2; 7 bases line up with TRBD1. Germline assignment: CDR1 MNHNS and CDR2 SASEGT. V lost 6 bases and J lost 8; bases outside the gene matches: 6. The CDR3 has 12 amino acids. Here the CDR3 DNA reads TGTGCCAGCAGCCCTACAGGGGACGGCTACACCTTC. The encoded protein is CASSPTGDGYTF.

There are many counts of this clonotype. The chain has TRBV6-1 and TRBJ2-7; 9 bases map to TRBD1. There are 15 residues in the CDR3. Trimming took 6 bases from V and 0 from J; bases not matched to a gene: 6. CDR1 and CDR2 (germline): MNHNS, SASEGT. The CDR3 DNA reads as TGTGCCAGCAGAGCCCCGGGACAGGGCTCCTACGAGCAGTACTTC. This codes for CASRAPGQGSYEQYF.

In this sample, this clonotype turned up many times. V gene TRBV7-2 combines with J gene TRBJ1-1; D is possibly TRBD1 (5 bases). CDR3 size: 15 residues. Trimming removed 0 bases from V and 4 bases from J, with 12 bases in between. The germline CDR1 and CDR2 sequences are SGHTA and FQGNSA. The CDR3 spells CASSLAGVQVTEAFF. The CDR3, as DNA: TGTGCCAGCAGCTTAGCAGGGGTCCAGGTCACTGAAGCTTTCTTT.

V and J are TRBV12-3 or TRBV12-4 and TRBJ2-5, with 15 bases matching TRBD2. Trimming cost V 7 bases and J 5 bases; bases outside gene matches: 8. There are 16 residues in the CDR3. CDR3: CASTQGLAGGSETQYF. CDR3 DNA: TGTGCCAGCACTCAGGGACTAGCGGGGGGCAGCGAGACCCAGTACTTC.

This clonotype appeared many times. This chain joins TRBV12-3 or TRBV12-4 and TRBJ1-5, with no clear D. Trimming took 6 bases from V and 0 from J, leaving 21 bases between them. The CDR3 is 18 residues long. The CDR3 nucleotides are TGTGCCAGCAGCCCCCAGTTAGCTGTAGCAGATAGCAATCAGCCCCAGCATTTT. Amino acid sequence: CASSPQLAVADSNQPQHF.

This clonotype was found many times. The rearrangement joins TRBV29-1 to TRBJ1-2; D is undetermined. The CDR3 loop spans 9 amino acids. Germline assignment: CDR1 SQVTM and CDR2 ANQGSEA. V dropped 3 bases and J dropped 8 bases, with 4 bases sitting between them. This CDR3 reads CSVDQGYTF. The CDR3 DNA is TGCAGCGTTGACCAGGGCTACACCTTC.

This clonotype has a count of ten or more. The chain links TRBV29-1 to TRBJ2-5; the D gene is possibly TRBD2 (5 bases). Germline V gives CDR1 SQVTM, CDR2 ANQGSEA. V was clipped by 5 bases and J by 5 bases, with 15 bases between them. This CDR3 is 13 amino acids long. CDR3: CSVKTGNSETQYF. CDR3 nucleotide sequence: TGCAGCGTTAAGACGGGGAACAGCGAGACCCAGTACTTC. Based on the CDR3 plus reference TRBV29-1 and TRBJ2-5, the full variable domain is SAVISQKPSRDICQRGTSLTIQCQVDSQVTMMFWYRQQPGQSLTLIATANQGSEATYESGFVIDKFPISRPNLTFSTLTVSNMSPEDSSIYLCSVKTGNSETQYFGPGTRLLVL.

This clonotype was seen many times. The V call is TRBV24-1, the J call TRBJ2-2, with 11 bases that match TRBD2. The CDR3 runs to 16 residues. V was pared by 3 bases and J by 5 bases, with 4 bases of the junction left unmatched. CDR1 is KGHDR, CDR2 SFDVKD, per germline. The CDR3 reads CATSDGGLADTGELFF. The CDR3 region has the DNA TGTGCCACCAGTGATGGGGGACTAGCGGATACCGGGGAGCTGTTTTTT.

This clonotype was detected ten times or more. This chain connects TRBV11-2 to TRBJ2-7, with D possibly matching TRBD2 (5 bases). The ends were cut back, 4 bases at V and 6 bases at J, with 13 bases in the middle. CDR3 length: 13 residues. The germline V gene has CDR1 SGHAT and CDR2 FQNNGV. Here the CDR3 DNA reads TGTGCCAGCAGCTACGGACGGGGAAGCGAGCAGTACTTC. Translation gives CASSYGRGSEQYF.

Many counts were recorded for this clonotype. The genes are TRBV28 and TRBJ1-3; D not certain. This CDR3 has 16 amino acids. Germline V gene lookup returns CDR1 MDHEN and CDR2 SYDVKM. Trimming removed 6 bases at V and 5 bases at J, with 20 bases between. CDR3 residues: CASSPYAGSARNTIYF. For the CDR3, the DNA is TGTGCCAGCAGCCCTTACGCAGGATCGGCCCGAAACACCATATATTTT.